This is a list of T cell receptor beta chains from one sample in a study of T cell responses to AZD1222 COVID-19 vaccine. Only in-frame clones appear in the TCRdb table, and some are missing; sequencing was by immunoSEQ multiplex PCR. The sample includes tens of thousands of clones, about nine tenths seen only once; the top ten take under 30%. Sequenced material: peripheral blood, taken 28 days after the second dose of the MenACWY control vaccine. Receptors originate from an adult who received the MenACWY meningococcal vaccine as a control. CDR3s include the opening cysteine and the closing phenylalanine or tryptophan. Fields, in order: V gene, clone size, J gene, D gene, CDR3 DNA, CDR3 protein. The D gene is left open where the match is weak. Rows may omit the clone size; those that give it use once, few, many or a size class.

v_gene: TRBV19
abundance: -
j_gene: TRBJ1-1
d_gene: -
CDR3nt: TGTGCCAGTAGTATCGGGGGTGAATGGCGATCTGAAGCTTTCTTT
CDR3aa: CASSIGGEWRSEAFF

v_gene: TRBV6-4
abundance: -
j_gene: TRBJ1-4
d_gene: TRBD1
CDR3nt: TGTGCCAGCGAGGGTAGGGGGCCCTGCCTGTTTTTT
CDR3aa: CASEGRGPCLFF

v_gene: TRBV4-2
abundance: once
j_gene: TRBJ2-1
d_gene: -
CDR3nt: TGTGCCAGCAGCCAACGTATACTAGGAGGTGAGCAGTTCTTC
CDR3aa: CASSQRILGGEQFF

v_gene: TRBV5-1
abundance: -
j_gene: TRBJ1-2
d_gene: TRBD1
CDR3nt: TGCGCCAGCAGCCTTACCGGGACAGGGTATGACTATGGCTACACCTTC
CDR3aa: CASSLTGTGYDYGYTF

v_gene: TRBV5-5
abundance: -
j_gene: TRBJ2-1
d_gene: TRBD2
CDR3nt: TGTGCCAGCAGCTTACTAGCGGGAGGGAGTAATGAGCAGTTCTTC
CDR3aa: CASSLLAGGSNEQFF

v_gene: TRBV15
abundance: -
j_gene: TRBJ1-1
d_gene: TRBD1
CDR3nt: TGTGCCACCAGCAAGGGGACAGCCCTGGTGAACACTGAAGCTTTCTTT
CDR3aa: CATSKGTALVNTEAFF

v_gene: TRBV3-1/TRBV3-2
abundance: -
j_gene: TRBJ2-7
d_gene: -
CDR3nt: TGTGCCAGCACCCTAGCAGCCGGGAGTTTAAAGTACTTC
CDR3aa: CASTLAAGSLKYF

v_gene: TRBV5-1
abundance: -
j_gene: TRBJ2-2
d_gene: -
CDR3nt: TGCGCCAGCAGTGGGGGGCTAATCACCGGGGAGCTGTTTTTT
CDR3aa: CASSGGLITGELFF

v_gene: TRBV28
abundance: -
j_gene: TRBJ2-7
d_gene: -
CDR3nt: TGTGCCAGCAGCCCCTCCGGGGCGCATTCCTACGAGCAGTACTTC
CDR3aa: CASSPSGAHSYEQYF

v_gene: TRBV9
abundance: -
j_gene: TRBJ2-5
d_gene: -
CDR3nt: TGTGCCAGCGGGACGGAAGAGACCCAGTACTTC
CDR3aa: CASGTEETQYF

v_gene: TRBV9
abundance: few
j_gene: TRBJ2-3
d_gene: TRBD2
CDR3nt: TGTGCCAGCAGCGGGCGACTAGCGGGAGGGCCTTCGTCAGATACGCAGTATTTT
CDR3aa: CASSGRLAGGPSSDTQYF

v_gene: TRBV5-4
abundance: once
j_gene: TRBJ1-4
d_gene: -
CDR3nt: TGTGCCAGCAGCTCAAATACAGGATCTGAAGGGGAAAAACTGTTTTTT
CDR3aa: CASSSNTGSEGEKLFF

v_gene: TRBV19
abundance: -
j_gene: TRBJ2-3
d_gene: TRBD1
CDR3nt: TGTGCCAGTAGTATAGTGCAGGGGGCGAACGTTTGGGATACGCAGTATTTT
CDR3aa: CASSIVQGANVWDTQYF

v_gene: TRBV24-1
abundance: -
j_gene: TRBJ2-7
d_gene: -
CDR3nt: TGTGCCACCAGTTCCACGGGAGAACCCTCCTACGAGCAGTACTTC
CDR3aa: CATSSTGEPSYEQYF

v_gene: TRBV30
abundance: once
j_gene: TRBJ1-2
d_gene: -
CDR3nt: TGTGCCTGGAGGAGGGCAGGGCAATTCTATGGCTACACCTTC
CDR3aa: CAWRRAGQFYGYTF

v_gene: TRBV18
abundance: -
j_gene: TRBJ2-2
d_gene: -
CDR3nt: TGTGCCAGCTCACCTCGGACAGTTGGGTCCTTTACCGGGGAGCTGTTTTTT
CDR3aa: CASSPRTVGSFTGELFF

v_gene: TRBV6-5
abundance: -
j_gene: TRBJ1-6
d_gene: -
CDR3nt: TGTGCCAGCAGACCTCCGGGAGGGGGAGGATCGCCCCTCCACTTT
CDR3aa: CASRPPGGGGSPLHF

v_gene: TRBV7-9
abundance: -
j_gene: TRBJ2-1
d_gene: TRBD1
CDR3nt: TGTGCCAGCAGCGAATCCGGGACAGGGACCTACTATGAGCAGTTCTTC
CDR3aa: CASSESGTGTYYEQFF

v_gene: TRBV25-1
abundance: -
j_gene: TRBJ1-2
d_gene: TRBD1
CDR3nt: TGTGCCAGCAGCCCCAGGGACAGGGGACTGCGGTATAATTATGGCTACACCTTC
CDR3aa: CASSPRDRGLRYNYGYTF

v_gene: TRBV5-1
abundance: -
j_gene: TRBJ2-7
d_gene: -
CDR3nt: TGCGCCAGCAGCTTGGGGTACGAGCAGTACTTC
CDR3aa: CASSLGYEQYF

v_gene: TRBV5-4
abundance: -
j_gene: TRBJ1-2
d_gene: -
CDR3nt: TGTGCCAGCAGCTCAGTGACCCTCGGGCACTATGGCTACACCTTC
CDR3aa: CASSSVTLGHYGYTF

v_gene: TRBV5-5
abundance: -
j_gene: TRBJ2-7
d_gene: TRBD1
CDR3nt: TGTGCCAGCAGCTTCTCGACAGGGCCTTACTACGAGCAGTACTTC
CDR3aa: CASSFSTGPYYEQYF

v_gene: TRBV2
abundance: -
j_gene: TRBJ2-3
d_gene: TRBD2
CDR3nt: TGTGCCAGCAGTGAAGTAGGGACTAGCGCAGATACGCAGTATTTT
CDR3aa: CASSEVGTSADTQYF

v_gene: TRBV2
abundance: -
j_gene: TRBJ1-1
d_gene: -
CDR3nt: TGTGCCAGCAGTGAAGCGAGGGGAGGCACTGAAGCTTTCTTT
CDR3aa: CASSEARGGTEAFF

v_gene: TRBV30
abundance: -
j_gene: TRBJ2-7
d_gene: -
CDR3nt: TGTGCCTGGATAGATTACGAGCAGTACTTC
CDR3aa: CAWIDYEQYF

v_gene: TRBV12-5
abundance: -
j_gene: TRBJ2-7
d_gene: TRBD2
CDR3nt: TGTGCTAGTGGTTTGTCTACGGGGGGAGGGGATTACGAGCAGTACTTC
CDR3aa: CASGLSTGGGDYEQYF

v_gene: TRBV24-1
abundance: -
j_gene: TRBJ1-2
d_gene: TRBD1
CDR3nt: TGTGCCACCAGTGAAACGACAGGGTTGAACTATGGCTACACCTTC
CDR3aa: CATSETTGLNYGYTF

v_gene: TRBV7-2
abundance: -
j_gene: TRBJ2-3
d_gene: TRBD1
CDR3nt: TGTGCCAGCGAAAGGGACAGGGGAATAGATACGCAGTATTTT
CDR3aa: CASERDRGIDTQYF

v_gene: TRBV6-5
abundance: -
j_gene: TRBJ2-1
d_gene: -
CDR3nt: TGTGCCAGTACCTTAGCCAACTCCTACAATGAGCAGTTCTTC
CDR3aa: CASTLANSYNEQFF

v_gene: TRBV28
abundance: -
j_gene: TRBJ2-5
d_gene: -
CDR3nt: TGTGCCAGCAGTTCAGCCTTATCCCCGGGACGGGAGACCCAGTACTTC
CDR3aa: CASSSALSPGRETQYF

v_gene: TRBV4-1
abundance: -
j_gene: TRBJ2-5
d_gene: -
CDR3nt: TGCGCCAGCAGCCCTCATATGCGCGGACCGGAGACCCAGTACTTC
CDR3aa: CASSPHMRGPETQYF

v_gene: TRBV5-4
abundance: -
j_gene: TRBJ1-4
d_gene: -
CDR3nt: TGTGCCAGCAGCTTGGCACTGGGCGACGAACTGTTTTTT
CDR3aa: CASSLALGDELFF

v_gene: TRBV2
abundance: -
j_gene: TRBJ2-5
d_gene: TRBD2
CDR3nt: TGTGTGTGGGCTAGCGGGAGGCAAGAGACCCAGTACTTC
CDR3aa: CVWASGRQETQYF

v_gene: TRBV14
abundance: once
j_gene: TRBJ1-1
d_gene: -
CDR3nt: TGTGCCAGCAGCCAAGAATTACAACCCACTGAAGCTTTCTTT
CDR3aa: CASSQELQPTEAFF

v_gene: TRBV29-1
abundance: -
j_gene: TRBJ1-1
d_gene: -
CDR3nt: TGCAGCGTTGCGACGAACACTGAAGCTTTCTTT
CDR3aa: CSVATNTEAFF

v_gene: TRBV5-1
abundance: -
j_gene: TRBJ2-1
d_gene: TRBD2
CDR3nt: TGCGCCAGCAGCCCCGCGACTAGCGGGAGGGCCTATGAGCAGTTCTTC
CDR3aa: CASSPATSGRAYEQFF

v_gene: TRBV6-5
abundance: -
j_gene: TRBJ1-2
d_gene: -
CDR3nt: TGTGCCAGCAGTTACGGGGATCGGCCTAACTATGGCTACACCTTC
CDR3aa: CASSYGDRPNYGYTF

v_gene: TRBV5-1
abundance: -
j_gene: TRBJ2-7
d_gene: -
CDR3nt: TGCGCCAGCAGCTTGTGGTCGGCAGCCCCCTACGAGCAGTACTTC
CDR3aa: CASSLWSAAPYEQYF

v_gene: TRBV9
abundance: -
j_gene: TRBJ1-3
d_gene: -
CDR3nt: TGTGCCAGCAGCGTGAGTTCCCGTCTCTCTGGAAACACCATATATTTT
CDR3aa: CASSVSSRLSGNTIYF

v_gene: TRBV5-1
abundance: -
j_gene: TRBJ1-6
d_gene: -
CDR3nt: TGCGCCAGCAGCTCGTCGGGAGGGAACGGGATTTCACCCCTCCACTTT
CDR3aa: CASSSSGGNGISPLHF

v_gene: TRBV5-1
abundance: -
j_gene: TRBJ2-1
d_gene: TRBD2
CDR3nt: TGCGCCAGCAGCTTGGATCCCGGGAGGAATTACAATGAGCAGTTCTTC
CDR3aa: CASSLDPGRNYNEQFF

v_gene: TRBV5-8
abundance: -
j_gene: TRBJ2-4
d_gene: TRBD1
CDR3nt: TGTGTCGGGGGGCCGGGACAGGGGGCCCCCAAAAACATTCAGTACTTC
CDR3aa: CVGGPGQGAPKNIQYF

v_gene: TRBV5-4
abundance: -
j_gene: TRBJ2-4
d_gene: -
CDR3nt: TGTGCCAGCAGCTTGCAGATAGCCAAAAACATTCAGTACTTC
CDR3aa: CASSLQIAKNIQYF